This T cell receptor (beta chain) was retrieved from a study of T cell responses to AZD1222 COVID-19 vaccine. Data came from immunoSEQ multiplex PCR; TCRdb stores just in-frame clones and leaves some out. Here the sample spans more than 95,000 clones, around nine tenths being singletons. The CDR3 covers 14 residues. The V gene lost 0 bases and the J gene lost 8 bases, with 9 bases spanning the gap. CDR1 and CDR2 from the germline V gene are SGHNT and YYREEE (reference sequence). Of note for this clone: Its specificity is unknown.

Study results and limitations: At baseline, just five or six AZD1222 recipients tested seropositive.

The specimen was peripheral blood, collected on day 0 of AZD1222 vaccination. The rearrangement uses TRBV5-4 and TRBJ1-6, with D possibly being TRBD1 (5 bases). The clonotype was recovered from an adult in good health. For the CDR3, the DNA is TGTGCCAGCAGCTTGGCAGGGAGGGATTCACCCCTCCACTTT. It is translated as CASSLAGRDSPLHF.